The 29 T cell receptor beta chains given below trace back to one sample, sequenced in a study of blood T cell repertoires in COVID-19. Profiled with immunoSEQ multiplex PCR; TCRdb holds only in-frame clones, not every one. This sample has 40,000 to 65,000 clones, with 86% found just once. The sample was peripheral blood. The receptors were gathered from a man aged 70 or older with active COVID-19.

The genes are TRBV7-9 and TRBJ2-5, with a weak D call TRBD2 (5 bases). V dropped 5 bases and J dropped 0 bases, with 10 bases sitting between them. The length of the CDR3 is 14 residues. Germline lookup yields CDR1 SEHNR and CDR2 FQNEAQ (reference sequence). The CDR3 region has the DNA TGTGCCAGCAGCCCCGGGGAGTACCAAGAGACCCAGTACTTC. This encodes CASSPGEYQETQYF.

This clone was seen only a few times. V and J are TRBV19 and TRBJ1-2, with TRBD1 as a possible D gene (6 bases). Trimming left V 7 bases short and J 5 bases short, with 11 bases between. CDR1 is LNHDA and CDR2 is SQIVND in the germline V gene (reference sequence). This CDR3 comprises 12 residues. The chain's CDR3 is CASTGGKYGYTF. The DNA of the CDR3 is TGTGCCAGTACGGGGGGCAAATATGGCTACACCTTC.

This clone has just one count. The chain couples TRBV19 to TRBJ1-1, with 7 bases that match TRBD1. The germline CDR1 and CDR2 sequences are LNHDA and SQIVND (reference sequence). The trim removed 3 bases at V and 7 bases at J, leaving 2 bases unmatched. CDR3 size: 12 residues. The CDR3, as DNA: TGTGCCAGTAGTATGGGACAGATTGAAGCTTTCTTT. Its translation: CASSMGQIEAFF. The variable domain in full, completed from reference TRBV19 and TRBJ1-1, reads DGGITQSPKYLFRKEGQNVTLSCEQNLNHDAMYWYRQDPGQGLRLIYYSQIVNDFQKGDIAEGYSVSREKKESFPLTVTSAQKNPTAFYLCASSMGQIEAFFGQGTRLTVV.

The V and J genes are TRBV28 and TRBJ1-2; TRBD1 matches 8 bases. V lost 4 bases, J lost 8 bases, and 9 bases stayed unmatched. Germline V CDR1 and CDR2: MDHEN, SYDVKM. There are 14 residues in the CDR3. The CDR3 nucleotides read TGTGCCAGCAGTTCCACTCGGACAGGGCGCGGCTACACCTTC. Translated, it gives CASSSTRTGRGYTF.

The chain is built from TRBV18 and TRBJ1-1; D may be TRBD1 (5 bases). Germline CDR1 is KGHSH and CDR2 is LQKENI. The CDR3 consists of 15 residues. V dropped 1 base and J dropped 0 bases, with 9 bases sitting between them. As DNA, the CDR3 is TGTGCCAGCTCACCACGTAAGGACATGAACACTGAAGCTTTCTTT. Encoded protein: CASSPRKDMNTEAFF.

V gene TRBV30 combines with J gene TRBJ1-2; TRBD1 is a possible D gene (5 bases). The CDR3 sequence is 14 residues long. V shed 5 bases and J shed 1 base, with 14 bases lying between them. Germline V gene sequence: CDR1 GTSNPN, CDR2 SVGIG (reference sequence). The CDR3 loop reads CAWDQGQDNYGYTF. DNA of the CDR3: TGTGCCTGGGATCAGGGTCAGGATAACTATGGCTACACCTTC.

This clone was seen a few times. V usage is TRBV3-1 (or the pseudogene TRBV3-2) and J usage is TRBJ2-1, with 7 bases matching TRBD1. The CDR3 has 15 amino acids. CDR1 and CDR2 (germline): LGHDT, YNNKEL (reference sequence). V dropped 4 bases and J dropped 5; count of bases not matched to a gene: 8. The CDR3 sequence is CASSLSWTGDNEQFF. Written as DNA, the CDR3 is TGTGCCAGCAGCCTCTCCTGGACAGGTGACAATGAGCAGTTCTTC.

The rearrangement joins TRBV7-9 to TRBJ1-1; 7 bases are a match to TRBD1. Germline trimming cut 6 bases from V and 4 bases from J; bases unmatched to any gene: 11. The CDR3 runs to 15 residues. The germline V gene has CDR1 SEHNR and CDR2 FQNEAQ (reference sequence). CDR3 sequence reads: CASSSPTGTGTEAFF. As DNA, the CDR3 is TGTGCCAGCAGTTCTCCGACAGGGACGGGCACTGAAGCTTTCTTT.

The J gene is TRBJ1-2, the V gene TRBV6-5; possible D gene TRBD1, 5 bases. The CDR3 contains 13 residues. From germline, CDR1 is MNHEY and CDR2 SVGAGI. The V end lost 7 bases, the J end lost 8 bases, and 17 bases lay between the germline ends. The CDR3 here is CASIVGGSGGYTF. CDR3 DNA: TGTGCCAGCATCGTGGGAGGATCAGGGGGCTACACCTTC.

The CDR3 protein is CATSVSVGGPGDTQYF. DNA of the CDR3: TGTGCCACCAGTGTGTCAGTGGGGGGGCCTGGAGATACGCAGTATTTT. V and J are TRBV24-1 and TRBJ2-3; D perhaps matches TRBD2 (7 bases). The CDR3 totals 16 residues. V was trimmed by 5 bases and J by 5 bases, leaving 19 bases between them. Germline CDR1 KGHDR, CDR2 SFDVKD.

This clone was observed once. The CDR3 loop is CASSITPGNTIYF. Written as DNA, the CDR3 is TGTGCCAGTAGTATCACCCCCGGGAACACCATATATTTT. The V call is TRBV19, the J call TRBJ1-3, with no clear D. The ends were cut back, 3 bases at V and 7 bases at J, with 10 bases in the middle. Germline CDR1 is LNHDA and CDR2 is SQIVND (reference sequence). The CDR3 is made up of 13 amino acids.

The chain couples TRBV9 to TRBJ2-1; TRBD1 aligns across 8 bases. Losses at the gene ends were 0 bases for V and 6 bases for J; bases not matched to a gene: 8. This CDR3 comprises 16 residues. The germline V gene encodes CDR1 SGDLS and CDR2 YYNGEE. Written as DNA, the CDR3 is TGTGCCAGCAGCGTAGTTACAGGGGGAAACGGCAATGAGCAGTTCTTC. Amino acid sequence: CASSVVTGGNGNEQFF.

The rearrangement links TRBV15 to TRBJ1-2; 9 bases are a match to TRBD1. Germline trimming cut 0 bases from V and 3 bases from J; bases unmatched to any gene: 5. CDR3 length: 16 amino acids. Per the germline V gene, CDR1 is LNHNV and CDR2 is YYDKDF (reference sequence). The CDR3 sequence: CATSRDWGQGDYGYTF. DNA for the CDR3: TGTGCCACCAGCAGAGATTGGGGACAGGGTGACTATGGCTACACCTTC. Full variable domain (remainder filled in from reference TRBV15 and TRBJ1-2): DAMVIQNPRYQVTQFGKPVTLSCSQTLNHNVMYWYQQKSSQAPKLLFHYYDKDFNNEADTPDNFQSRRPNTSFCFLDIRSPGLGDTAMYLCATSRDWGQGDYGYTFGSGTRLTVV.

This clone was seen only a few times. The genes are TRBV4-1 and TRBJ1-5; unclear D gene. V lost 4 bases and J 3 bases, leaving 19 bases between the germline ends. CDR1 MGHRA and CDR2 YSYEKL come from the germline V gene. CDR3 length: 17 residues. CDR3 in amino acids: CASSRTIARGPNQPQHF. CDR3 nucleotides: TGCGCCAGCAGCCGCACAATCGCGCGGGGTCCCAATCAGCCCCAGCATTTT.

This chain uses TRBV7-2 with TRBJ2-3; 8 nucleotides align to TRBD2. The CDR3 totals 15 residues. Germline CDR1 SGHTA, CDR2 FQGNSA. V lost 3 bases and J lost 2; bases outside the gene matches: 4. The CDR3 sequence is CASSLGGGTTDTQYF. The CDR3 DNA follows: TGTGCCAGCAGCTTGGGCGGGGGGACCACAGATACGCAGTATTTT.

The chain joins TRBV27 to TRBJ1-5, with unresolved D. CDR1 is MNHEY and CDR2 is SMNVEV in the germline V gene (reference sequence). V was shortened by 2 bases and J by 3 bases, with 5 bases between the two germline ends. The CDR3 sequence is 13 residues long. The chain's CDR3 is CASSLTVNQPQHF. Written as DNA, the CDR3 is TGTGCCAGCAGTTTAACAGTCAATCAGCCCCAGCATTTT.

The V call is TRBV19, the J call TRBJ2-5; D gene ambiguous. Trimming stripped 4 bases from V and 2 bases from J, with 5 bases between. Germline-derived CDR1 and CDR2 are LNHDA and SQIVND (reference sequence). The CDR3 contains 12 residues. CDR3 in amino acids: CASSTSQETQYF. CDR3 coding DNA: TGTGCCAGTAGTACCTCGCAAGAGACCCAGTACTTC.

The chain is built from TRBV6-2 or TRBV6-3 and TRBJ2-3, with 7 bases identical to TRBD1. Germline CDR1 and CDR2: MNHEY and SVGEGT. The CDR3 is 15 amino acids. Losses at the gene ends were 3 bases for V and 3 bases for J; bases not matched to a gene: 6. The CDR3 coding sequence is TGTGCCAGCAGTTATTGGGACAGAGCGACAGATACGCAGTATTTT. It yields the protein CASSYWDRATDTQYF.

The chain employs TRBV4-3 and TRBJ1-1; D is perhaps TRBD1 (5 bases). Trimming removed 4 bases at V and 1 base at J, with 7 bases between. Germline V gives CDR1 LGHNA, CDR2 YSLEER. The CDR3 consists of 13 residues. The CDR3 DNA follows: TGCGCCAGCAGCCGCGACAGGAACACTGAAGCTTTCTTT. It yields the protein CASSRDRNTEAFF.

The J gene is TRBJ1-6, the V gene TRBV6-2 or TRBV6-3; D remains unclear. Trimming cost V 4 bases and J 2 bases, with 6 bases left between them. CDR3 length: 14 residues. The V gene's germline CDR1 is MNHEY and CDR2 SVGEGT. The CDR3 region is CASSFGAYNSPLHF. DNA of the CDR3: TGTGCCAGCAGTTTTGGAGCCTATAATTCACCCCTCCACTTT.

This clone has only one observation. The rearrangement uses TRBV6-5 and TRBJ2-1; tentative D call: TRBD1 (5 bases). The V end was cut by 4 bases, the J end by 0 bases, with 13 bases between. The germline gives CDR1 MNHEY, CDR2 SVGAGI. CDR3 size: 16 residues. CDR3 in DNA: TGTGCCAGCAGTTCTATTACAGGAGACTCCTACAATGAGCAGTTCTTC. Its protein product is CASSSITGDSYNEQFF.

The chain joins TRBV9 to TRBJ2-1, with 7 bases identical to TRBD2. J lost 5 bases, V lost 4 bases, and 9 bases had no gene match. This CDR3 is built from 15 residues. Germline values: CDR1 SGDLS, CDR2 YYNGEE. The CDR3 protein is CASSPGGRQNNEQFF. CDR3 in DNA: TGTGCCAGCAGCCCGGGGGGAAGGCAAAACAATGAGCAGTTCTTC.

The genes are TRBV5-1 and TRBJ2-5; possible D gene TRBD2, 5 bases. Deletions cut 2 bases from V and 5 bases from J, with 22 bases between. The CDR3 contains 17 residues. Germline CDR1 and CDR2: SGHRS and YFSETQ. The CDR3 is CASSLGSVARGGETQYF. The CDR3 nucleotides read TGCGCCAGCAGCTTAGGCTCGGTAGCTCGGGGTGGCGAGACCCAGTACTTC.

The chain combines TRBV5-5 with TRBJ2-5; D not resolved. This CDR3 is built from 13 residues. Germline V gene sequence: CDR1 SGHKS, CDR2 YYEKEE (reference sequence). V gave up 1 base and J gave up 4 bases, with 8 bases separating them. The CDR3, as DNA: TGTGCCAGCAGCTTGTGGGCCGGAGAGACCCAGTACTTC. Amino acid sequence: CASSLWAGETQYF.

The chain recombines TRBV27 with TRBJ2-2; D may be TRBD2 (6 bases). The CDR3 loop spans 16 amino acids. The germline gives CDR1 MNHEY, CDR2 SMNVEV (reference sequence). Trimming took 1 base from V and 1 from J, leaving 10 bases between them. In nucleotides, the CDR3 is TGTGCCAGCAGTTTATTGGGGGGAAGGAACACCGGGGAGCTGTTTTTT. Translation gives CASSLLGGRNTGELFF.

CDR3 amino acids: CASSLGGVQETQYF. The CDR3 nucleotides are TGCGCCAGCAGCTTGGGGGGGGTCCAAGAGACCCAGTACTTC. The chain employs TRBV5-1 and TRBJ2-5; perhaps TRBD2 as D (6 bases). Germline loops: CDR1 SGHRS, CDR2 YFSETQ. The CDR3 has 14 amino acids. Trimming removed 0 bases from V and 1 base from J, with 7 bases in between.

The rearrangement links TRBV6-2 or TRBV6-3 to TRBJ1-1, with 9 nucleotides matching TRBD1. Per germline, CDR1 MNHEY and CDR2 SVGEGT. V was pared by 2 bases and J by 11 bases, with 9 bases of the junction left unmatched. The CDR3 runs 14 residues. CDR3 loop: CASSYPGTGRTAFF. CDR3 nucleotide sequence: TGTGCCAGCAGTTACCCCGGGACAGGGAGAACGGCTTTCTTT.

The chain joins TRBV5-4 to TRBJ2-7; 10 bases match TRBD2. V dropped 1 base and J dropped 7; count of bases not matched to a gene: 11. CDR1 is SGHNT and CDR2 is YYREEE in the germline V gene (reference sequence). This CDR3 is built from 16 residues. CDR3 sequence (DNA): TGTGCCAGCAGCTTGAAGGGCAGCGGGGGGGAGGGAGAGCAGTACTTC. Translating gives CASSLKGSGGEGEQYF.

The rearrangement joins TRBV5-6 to TRBJ2-4; TRBD1 might be the D (6 bases). This CDR3 contains 13 residues. The germline V gene encodes CDR1 SGHDT and CDR2 YYEEEE. V was clipped by 4 bases and J by 4 bases, with 9 bases between them. The CDR3 nucleotides are TGTGCCAGCAGCGGGGGCCCTAAAAACATTCAGTACTTC. Translating gives CASSGGPKNIQYF.